Presented here are 9 T cell receptor beta chains from one specimen sequenced in a study of T cells in Graves' hyperthyroidism and ophthalmopathy. TCR beta CDR3 regions were amplified from RNA. Carried out on the TCR CDR3, a first-round RT-PCR used the HTBI primer set. TCRdb used MiXCR to reprocess the multiplex PCR reads, holding one entry per CDR3 protein. The data hold 550,000 to 700,000 distinct CDR3 sequences, with just over 45% observed a single time. The sequenced sample consisted of peripheral blood or thyroid tissue (not recorded which). The receptors were sampled from an adult woman with Graves' disease, either hyperthyroidism or ophthalmopathy (not recorded which).

This clonotype was found many times. This chain connects TRBV4-1 to TRBJ2-5, with TRBD1 matching 7 bases. The germline CDR1 and CDR2 sequences are MGHRA and YSYEKL. The V and J ends lost 0 bases and 5 bases, in that order; junction bases with no gene match: 6. This CDR3 spans 15 amino acids. In DNA form, the CDR3 reads TGCGCCAGCAGCCAAGAGAGGGGGCAGGGGGAGACCCAGTACTTC. Translation gives CASSQERGQGETQYF.

This clonotype occurred once. The chain carries TRBV7-9 and TRBJ2-7; D not certain. This CDR3 contains 14 residues. The germline V gene encodes CDR1 SEHNR and CDR2 FQNEAQ (reference sequence). V dropped 5 bases and J dropped 3 bases, with 14 bases sitting between them. CDR3 DNA: TGTGCCAGCAGCATCCGGACGGAAGGCTACGAGCAGTACTTC. It codes for CASSIRTEGYEQYF.

The table lists this clonotype with many counts. The chain is built from TRBV7-3 and TRBJ2-2; the D call may be TRBD1 or TRBD2 (5 bases each). The CDR3 runs 16 residues. V dropped 5 bases and J dropped 4 bases, with 17 bases sitting between them. The germline V gene has CDR1 SGHTA and CDR2 FQGTGA. This CDR3 reads CASSKRPGTSTGELFF. Written as DNA, the CDR3 is TGTGCCAGCAGCAAACGCCCAGGGACCTCCACCGGGGAGCTGTTTTTT.

There are a few counts of this clonotype. A much larger clone sits a single nucleotide away, making a read error possible. The rearrangement uses TRBV7-3 and TRBJ2-2, with 9 bases that match TRBD2. Germline V gene lookup returns CDR1 SGHTA and CDR2 FQGTGA. This CDR3 comprises 16 residues. CDR3 region: CASSKTSGSNTGEPFF. The CDR3 DNA sequence: TGTGCCAGTAGTAAGACTAGCGGATCGAACACCGGGGAGCCGTTTTTT.

The V call is TRBV20-1, the J call TRBJ2-7; 8 nucleotides align to TRBD1. The CDR3 has 14 residues. CDR1 and CDR2 (germline): DFQATT, SNEGSKA (reference sequence). The V segment lost 8 bases and the J segment 0 bases; nucleotides outside the gene matches: 9. CDR3 protein: CSTVRDRSSYEQYF. The CDR3 nucleotides read TGCAGTACCGTCCGGGACAGGAGCTCCTACGAGCAGTACTTC.

There are many counts of this clonotype. V and J are TRBV5-1 and TRBJ2-7; 10 bases map to TRBD2. With 3 bases clipped from V and 3 bases from J, the junction kept 6 bases outside the gene matches. The V gene's germline CDR1 is SGHRS and CDR2 YFSETQ. The CDR3 sequence is 15 residues long. The CDR3 loop reads CASSWDGTSDYEQYF. Here the CDR3 DNA reads TGCGCCAGCAGCTGGGACGGGACTAGCGACTACGAGCAGTACTTC. Filled out from reference TRBV5-1 and TRBJ2-7, the complete variable domain reads KAGVTQTPRYLIKTRGQQVTLSCSPISGHRSVSWYQQTPGQGLQFLFEYFSETQRNKGNFPGRFSGRQFSNSRSEMNVSTLELGDSALYLCASSWDGTSDYEQYFGPGTRLTVT.

The chain has TRBV29-1 and TRBJ2-7; D might be TRBD1 (6 bases). CDR3 size: 13 residues. CDR1 and CDR2 (germline): SQVTM, ANQGSEA. CDR3 amino acids: CSASPRGVREQYF. The DNA for the CDR3 is TGCAGTGCTAGTCCCAGGGGAGTGCGCGAGCAGTACTTC.

This clonotype was found many times. At one boundary the junction diverges from the germline segment, which might be a read error. The CDR3 sequence: CASSLAGLGDTQYF. In DNA, the CDR3 is TGTGCTAGCAGCTTAGCAGGGCTGGGAGATACGCAGTATTTT. The rearrangement uses TRBV7-7 and TRBJ2-3, with a weak D call TRBD1 (5 bases). The CDR3 runs to 14 residues. The germline CDR1 and CDR2 sequences are SSHAT and FNYEAQ (reference sequence).

This chain connects TRBV20-1 to TRBJ2-5, with 7 positions matching TRBD2. Germline assignment: CDR1 DFQATT and CDR2 SNEGSKA (reference sequence). This CDR3 contains 13 residues. Trimming removed 5 bases from V and 2 bases from J; junction bases left unmatched: 5. CDR3 amino acids: CSAGGVGQETQYF. The CDR3 DNA follows: TGCAGTGCTGGGGGGGTTGGGCAAGAGACCCAGTACTTC.